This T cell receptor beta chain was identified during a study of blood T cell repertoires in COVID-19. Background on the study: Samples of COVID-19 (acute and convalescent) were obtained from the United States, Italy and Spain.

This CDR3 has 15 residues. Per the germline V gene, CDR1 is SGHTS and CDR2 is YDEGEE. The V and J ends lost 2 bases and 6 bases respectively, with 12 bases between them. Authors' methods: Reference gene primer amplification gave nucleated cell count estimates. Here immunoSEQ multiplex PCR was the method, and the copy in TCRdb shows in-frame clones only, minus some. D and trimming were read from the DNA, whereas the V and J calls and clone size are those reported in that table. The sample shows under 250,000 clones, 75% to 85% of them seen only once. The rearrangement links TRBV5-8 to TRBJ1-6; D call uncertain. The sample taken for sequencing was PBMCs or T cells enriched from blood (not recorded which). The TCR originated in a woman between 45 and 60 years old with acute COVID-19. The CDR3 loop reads CASSLLAAINSPLHF. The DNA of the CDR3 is TGTGCCAGCAGCTTACTTGCCGCGATTAATTCACCCCTCCACTTT.